The rows below give T cell receptor beta chains drawn from one sample of a study of post-analysis software for immune sequencing data. One entry per CDR3 protein results from TCRdb running MiXCR on the PCR reads. The repertoire holds about 400,000 distinct CDR3 sequences, with roughly 30% as singletons. Sequencing used blood. The source is a girl aged 10-17 years with multiple sclerosis. The conserved cysteine and the conserved F or W are not part of the CDR3 here. The order of the fields is V gene, CDR3 protein.

>TRBV10-3
AISETGVRGPQH
>TRBV12-3/TRBV12-4
AGSLIQGNTEAF
>TRBV4-1
ASSPAGAGAYNEQF
>TRBV4-3
ASSGKAFTDTQY
>TRBV5-1
ASSPTSGTGRGGYT
>TRBV5-1
ASSLGRDSSTDTQY
>TRBV10-3
AISSELGTGELF
>TRBV20-1
SAPFSMGGYT
>TRBV12-3/TRBV12-4
ASSLGDTGGYGYT
>TRBV10-3
AISVSGHKTLNTEAF
>TRBV5-1
ASSSGEATEAF
>TRBV4-3
ASSPPGQLNYGYT
>TRBV11-2
ASSRRGHETQY
>TRBV12-3/TRBV12-4
ASSFGRGVRAF
>TRBV30
AWSVGTGGRDTQY
>TRBV12-3/TRBV12-4
ASSPTDWQF
>TRBV4-1
ASSQGLAGLYEQY
>TRBV5-6
ASSVRDRGGETQY
>TRBV4-1
ASSRLEMPTNEKLF
>TRBV6-1
ASSVGQKDIQY
>TRBV20-1
SALFSYEQY
>TRBV24-1
ATSDGIYGYT